In its sample, the clone carrying this T cell receptor beta chain was seen a few times. Its matching antigen is unknown. Primers used in a second PCR of roughly 6 to 11 cycles were a sample-barcoded 5' primer and a J-beta primer mix. TCRdb analysed the 5' RACE reads with MiXCR anew, one entry per CDR3 protein. The table lists fewer than 800,000 distinct CDR3 sequences, more than 20% of them singletons, with around 9.2% in the top ten. The data originate from a study of blood T cells in healthy people across ages. Study outcomes and limitations: Donors of long life had a larger count of naive CD4+ cells and greater diversity than aged donors. Investigators viewed diversity estimates from one million T cells as underestimates, the study reported.

Trimming removed 5 bases from V and 5 bases from J; junction bases left unmatched: 5. This CDR3 is 14 amino acids long. Per germline, CDR1 SGHTA and CDR2 FQGTGA. The sample was also reused in another study, on T cells of mothers and their children. This second study says: In unrelated and related pairs, TCR recombination output is shaped in a similar way by thymic selection. Unrelated mother-child pairs always had slightly, but never significantly, lower normalized overlap than related pairs.

This clonotype was obtained from a boy aged 10-17 years in good health. This sequence joins TRBV7-3 and TRBJ2-1, with 8 bases identical to TRBD2. Sequencing was performed on blood. Written as DNA, the CDR3 is TGTGCCAGCAGCCTCAGCGGGAGCAACAATGAGCAGTTCTTC. It encodes CASSLSGSNNEQFF.